A single sample gave rise to the 10 T cell receptor beta chains below, sequenced in a study of memory CD4+ T cells and cytomegalovirus serostatus. Measured with immunoSEQ multiplex PCR; TCRdb has only the in-frame clones, and not every one. This table holds some 52,000 clones, around 83% found once. The sort gate was single viable CD3+CD4+CD8-CD45RO+ cells for memory CD4+ T cells. Sequences were obtained from memory CD4+ T cells from blood. Every receptor here comes from an adult in good health and CMV-seropositive.

The rearrangement joins TRBV28 to TRBJ1-1; D is possibly TRBD1 (5 bases). Germline CDR1 is MDHEN and CDR2 is SYDVKM. Trimming took 3 bases from V and 0 from J, leaving 8 bases between them. This CDR3 comprises 14 residues. The DNA of the CDR3 is TGTGCCAGCAGTTTTGCGGGACTGAACACTGAAGCTTTCTTT. Amino acid sequence: CASSFAGLNTEAFF.

V and J are TRBV11-2 and TRBJ2-5; D ambiguous. CDR1 and CDR2 (germline): SGHAT, FQNNGV. Trimming removed 5 bases at V and 5 bases at J, with 6 bases between. CDR3 length equals 11 residues. CDR3 sequence (DNA): TGTGCCAGCAGCCTGACGGAGACCCAGTACTTC. Residues: CASSLTETQYF.

This clone showed up just once. The chain carries TRBV6-1 and TRBJ2-3, with no clear D. CDR3 length equals 12 residues. Germline CDR1 reads MNHNS; CDR2 reads SASEGT. V gave up 5 bases and J gave up 8 bases, with 11 bases separating them. The CDR3 region is CASSQTVGTQYF. The CDR3, as DNA: TGTGCCAGCAGTCAAACAGTGGGTACGCAGTATTTT.

V gene TRBV11-3 combines with J gene TRBJ2-2, with no clear D. Trimming stripped 5 bases from V and 3 bases from J, with 19 bases between. CDR1 SGHNT and CDR2 YENEEA come from the germline V gene. This CDR3 spans 17 amino acids. The CDR3 protein is CASSPPVGFGDTGELFF. Here the CDR3 DNA reads TGTGCCAGCAGCCCCCCGGTGGGGTTTGGGGACACCGGGGAGCTGTTTTTT.

In the case of this clone: At the DNA level, this CDR3 is encoded by other sequences in the same sample as well. The rearrangement links TRBV18 to TRBJ1-4, with a possible D match to TRBD1 (5 bases). The CDR3 contains 13 residues. Trimming cost V 6 bases and J 3 bases, with 8 bases left between them. Germline lookup yields CDR1 KGHSH and CDR2 LQKENI. The DNA of the CDR3 is TGTGCCAGCTCTCGGGACTCTAATGAAAAACTGTTTTTT. Translating it yields CASSRDSNEKLFF.

V and J are TRBV7-2 and TRBJ2-5; perhaps D is TRBD1 or TRBD2 (6 bases each). The CDR3 sequence is 14 residues long. Trimming stripped 0 bases from V and 5 bases from J, with 10 bases between. Germline V lookup: CDR1 SGHTA, CDR2 FQGNSA. The CDR3 spells CASSLAGGGETQYF. As DNA, the CDR3 is TGTGCCAGCAGCTTAGCGGGGGGCGGGGAGACCCAGTACTTC.

The chain recombines TRBV6-6 with TRBJ1-5, with 10 bases fitting TRBD1. The CDR3 extends over 13 amino acids. After removal of 5 bases from V and 7 bases from J, the junction contained 2 bases not matched to a gene. CDR1 is MNHNY, CDR2 SVGAGI, per germline (reference sequence). CDR3 DNA: TGTGCCAGCAGTCGGGACAGGGGACAGCCCCAGCATTTT. Its translation is CASSRDRGQPQHF.

The CDR3 spells CASKQREVSYEQYF. CDR3 bases: TGTGCCAGCAAACAGCGGGAGGTCTCCTACGAGCAGTACTTC. J is TRBJ2-7 and V is TRBV28, with TRBD2 identical over 9 bases. This CDR3 comprises 14 residues. CDR1 is MDHEN, CDR2 SYDVKM, per germline. The J segment lost 0 bases and the V segment lost 7 bases, leaving 4 bases of the junction unmatched.

The chain carries TRBV6-1 and TRBJ2-7, with a tentative D call TRBD1 (6 bases). From germline, CDR1 is MNHNS and CDR2 SASEGT. This CDR3 spans 13 amino acids. Between the trimmed V and J ends, which lost 3 bases and 3 bases, there was a span of 9 bases. The CDR3 reads CASSESRGYEQYF. CDR3 DNA: TGTGCCAGCAGTGAGTCCAGGGGCTACGAGCAGTACTTC.

The chain combines TRBV6-5 with TRBJ1-2, with D possibly TRBD1 on 5 matching bases. V was cut by 6 bases and J by 4 bases, with 15 bases left in between. This CDR3 has 14 residues. Germline CDR1 reads MNHEY; CDR2 reads SVGAGI. As DNA, the CDR3 is TGTGCCAGCAGCCCCGACGGACAAGCCTATGGCTACACCTTC. Translated: CASSPDGQAYGYTF.